This passage covers 3 T cell receptor beta chains from one sample sequenced in a study of Ad26.COV2.S vaccination and SARS-CoV-2 variants. Sequenced by immunoSEQ multiplex PCR; TCRdb stores in-frame clones only, minus some. Seen here are around 450,000 clones, nearly 90% observed once, and the top ten hold over 2.5%. The treatment is: some 20 received Ad26.COV2.S at low or high dose, single or two shots; a few received placebo; per-sample allocation not given. Sample collection was performed on day 63 after the first vaccine or placebo injection. This specimen consisted of peripheral blood, obtained in a trial of Ad26.COV2.S vaccine versus placebo. The source of these receptors is a person aged 18-65 years who received the Ad26.COV2.S COVID-19 vaccine or a placebo.

This chain joins TRBV15 and TRBJ2-7; D remains unclear. Germline V gives CDR1 LNHNV, CDR2 YYDKDF (reference sequence). V lost 0 bases to trimming and J lost 5 bases, with 5 bases between them. The CDR3 is made up of 12 amino acids. DNA for the CDR3: TGTGCCACCAGCAGAGACGTGAACGAGCAGTACGTC. This encodes CATSRDVNEQYV.

This sequence joins TRBV6-1 and TRBJ2-1; 9 nucleotides align to TRBD2. The CDR3 totals 17 residues. The ends lost 4 bases at V and 2 bases at J; junction bases unmatched: 9. The germline gives CDR1 MNHNS, CDR2 SASEGT. The CDR3, as DNA: TGTGCCAGCAGTGGCCCGAAAACTAGCGGGCCCTACAATGAGCAGTTCTTC. This translates into CASSGPKTSGPYNEQFF.

The J gene is TRBJ2-4, the V gene TRBV7-2; the D call may be TRBD1 or TRBD2 (5 bases each). V lost 5 bases and J lost 8, with 19 bases in between. CDR1 SGHTA and CDR2 FQGNSA come from the germline V gene. The CDR3 covers 15 residues. For the CDR3, the DNA is TGTGCCAGCAGCCCCCCGGCAGGGTCGGGGTACATTCAGTACTTC. Translated: CASSPPAGSGYIQYF.